The sequence of this TCR beta chain was determined in a study of blood T cell repertoires in COVID-19. Looking at the study overall: Some COVID-19 samples were acute and others convalescent; all came from the United States, Italy and Spain. Sample material is recorded as cDNA or gDNA derived from T cells, B-cell-depleted T cells, or PBMCs.

How the authors handled the data: Cell counts per sample came from amplifying reference gene primers. The table came from immunoSEQ multiplex PCR; TCRdb's copy has only in-frame clones and leaves some out. V and J calls and clone size follow that table, whereas D and trimming were derived from the DNA. The table records 110,000 to 150,000 clones, around four fifths of them present only once. Membership in each cohort depended on participant-reported clinical history. From germline, CDR1 is GTSNPN and CDR2 SVGIG (reference sequence). This CDR3 comprises 13 residues. Trimming left V 3 bases short and J 6 bases short, with 14 bases between.

Sequenced sample: PBMCs or T cells enriched from blood (not recorded which). This TCR was recovered from a woman in her forties who had recovered from COVID-19. The rearrangement uses TRBV30 and TRBJ1-1, with D perhaps matching TRBD1 (5 bases). The chain's CDR3 is CAWSDQGFAEAFF. As DNA, the CDR3 is TGTGCCTGGAGCGACCAGGGATTTGCTGAAGCTTTCTTT.